These 18 T cell receptor beta chains came from one sample sequenced in a study of CD4 T cells in relation to SARS-CoV-2 and coronaviruses. What these receptors recognize is not known. Before the COVID-19 pandemic, during about 2011-2019, CD4+ T cells were taken from unexposed donors. The cells were cultured for 9 to 11 days before CD4+ T cells were isolated. Clones were read by immunoSEQ multiplex PCR, and TCRdb kept only the in-frame ones, dropping some. The repertoire holds 20,000 to 25,000 clones, with roughly 80% as singletons. The sequencing input was CD4+ T cells from PBMCs, cultured in vitro. The receptor source for this set is a human donor in good health.

This clone is a singleton in its sample. V is TRBV20-1 and J is TRBJ1-1; D is uncertain. With 2 bases removed from V and 5 bases from J, the gap between germline ends came to 6 bases. Germline CDR1 reads DFQATT; CDR2 reads SNEGSKA (reference sequence). The CDR3 is 11 amino acids. The CDR3 region is CSARFETEAFF. The CDR3 coding sequence is TGCAGTGCTAGATTTGAGACTGAAGCTTTCTTT.

The rearrangement links TRBV7-6 to TRBJ1-6; D uncertain. V lost 4 bases and J 0 bases, leaving 7 bases between the germline ends. The germline V gene has CDR1 SGHVS and CDR2 FNYEAQ. The CDR3 totals 15 residues. In nucleotides, the CDR3 is TGTGCCAGCAGCTCCCAGAGCTCCTATAATTCACCCCTCCACTTT. It codes for CASSSQSSYNSPLHF. Full variable domain (remainder filled in from reference TRBV7-6 and TRBJ1-6): GAGVSQSPRYKVTKRGQDVALRCDPISGHVSLYWYRQALGQGPEFLTYFNYEAQQDKSGLPNDRFSAERPEGSISTLTIQRTEQRDSAMYRCASSSQSSYNSPLHFGNGTRLTVT.

The gene calls are TRBV9 and TRBJ2-1; no clear D. CDR3 length equals 13 residues. Germline V lookup: CDR1 SGDLS, CDR2 YYNGEE. V dropped 0 bases and J dropped 4 bases, with 5 bases sitting between them. CDR3 nucleotide sequence: TGTGCCAGCAGCGTAGCAGAATACAATGAGCAGTTCTTC. It translates to CASSVAEYNEQFF.

The chain is built from TRBV4-1 and TRBJ2-7, with D unresolved. CDR3 length: 13 amino acids. The germline CDR1 and CDR2 sequences are MGHRA and YSYEKL. V lost 4 bases to trimming and J lost 6 bases, with 13 bases between them. DNA for the CDR3: TGCGCCAGCAGCCGCGACCGGACGAGCGAGCAGTACTTC. This codes for CASSRDRTSEQYF.

The DNA for the CDR3 is TGTGCCAGCAGCGCACGAACAGGGGAAAAACTGTTTTTT. This encodes CASSARTGEKLFF. The chain is built from TRBV7-8 and TRBJ1-4; D possibly corresponds to TRBD1 (6 bases). The germline V gene encodes CDR1 SGHVS and CDR2 FQNEAQ. The CDR3 sequence is 13 residues long. Trimming left V 5 bases short and J 8 bases short, with 12 bases between. The whole variable domain, remainder taken from reference TRBV7-8 and TRBJ1-4, is GAGVSQSPRYKVAKRGQDVALRCDPISGHVSLFWYQQALGQGPEFLTYFQNEAQLDKSGLPSDRFFAERPEGSVSTLKIQRTQQEDSAVYLCASSARTGEKLFFGSGTQLSVL.

This chain links TRBV20-1 with TRBJ1-2, with 9 bases lining up with TRBD1. CDR1 and CDR2 (germline): DFQATT, SNEGSKA (reference sequence). With V trimmed by 6 bases and J by 6 bases, 2 bases remained unmatched. The CDR3 runs 11 residues. The CDR3 nucleotides are TGCAGTGCCGGACAGGGGAATGGCTACACCTTC. Its translation: CSAGQGNGYTF.

This chain links TRBV11-3 with TRBJ2-3; the D call may be TRBD1 or TRBD2 (5 bases each). Trimming stripped 1 base from V and 2 bases from J, with 16 bases between. This CDR3 region has 17 residues. Germline CDR1 SGHNT, CDR2 YENEEA. The chain's CDR3 is CASSLGGTALPTDTQYF. The CDR3 region has the DNA TGTGCCAGCAGCTTAGGTGGGACCGCCCTGCCCACAGATACGCAGTATTTT.

The chain is built from TRBV28 and TRBJ2-5; D gene unclear. There are 16 residues in the CDR3. The germline gives CDR1 MDHEN, CDR2 SYDVKM. Between the trimmed V and J ends, which lost 5 bases and 5 bases, there was a span of 21 bases. The CDR3 loop is CASSPRFEGLMETQYF. The CDR3 DNA reads TGTGCCAGCAGTCCGCGGTTTGAAGGGTTGATGGAGACCCAGTACTTC.

This clone appeared a single time. The chain carries TRBV4-1 and TRBJ1-1, with 8 bases aligning to TRBD1. The germline gives CDR1 MGHRA, CDR2 YSYEKL. V was pared by 4 bases and J by 0 bases, with 4 bases of the junction left unmatched. This CDR3 contains 15 residues. CDR3 in DNA: TGCGCCAGCAGCCTCGGACAGGGTGTGAACACTGAAGCTTTCTTT. This encodes CASSLGQGVNTEAFF.

This chain joins TRBV4-2 and TRBJ2-1, with D uncertain. The germline V and J ends were trimmed by 6 bases and 8 bases, with 14 bases remaining between them. Per the germline V gene, CDR1 is LGHNA and CDR2 is YNFKEQ. There are 13 residues in the CDR3. CDR3 sequence: CASSQRLMDEQFF. In nucleotides, the CDR3 is TGTGCCAGCAGTCAGCGATTGATGGATGAGCAGTTCTTC.

The chain links TRBV19 to TRBJ1-5; D is unclear. The CDR3 sequence is 16 residues long. CDR1 LNHDA and CDR2 SQIVND come from the germline V gene (reference sequence). V dropped 5 bases and J dropped 0 bases, with 14 bases sitting between them. The CDR3: CASSLFFIDSNQPQHF. The CDR3 DNA reads as TGTGCCAGTAGTTTATTCTTCATCGATAGCAATCAGCCCCAGCATTTT.

V is TRBV18 and J is TRBJ1-1; D is perhaps TRBD1 (5 bases). The CDR3 consists of 18 residues. Germline V gives CDR1 KGHSH, CDR2 LQKENI. V was pared by 3 bases and J by 0 bases, with 20 bases between. CDR3 DNA sequence: TGTGCCAGCTCACCCCGCCGGGACGGGAACTTTATGAACACTGAAGCTTTCTTT. Amino acid sequence: CASSPRRDGNFMNTEAFF.

The rearrangement uses TRBV11-3 and TRBJ2-3; weak D call: TRBD1 (6 bases). Between the trimmed V and J ends, which lost 5 bases and 6 bases, there was a span of 9 bases. The germline V gene encodes CDR1 SGHNT and CDR2 YENEEA. The CDR3 extends over 12 amino acids. This CDR3 reads CASSPTGDTQYF. CDR3 nucleotides: TGTGCCAGCAGCCCAACAGGGGATACGCAGTATTTT.

The chain joins TRBV5-1 to TRBJ1-6; 8 bases line up with TRBD1. J lost 8 bases, V lost 4 bases, and 5 bases had no gene match. CDR3 length equals 14 residues. CDR1 is SGHRS, CDR2 YFSETQ, per germline. CDR3 region: CASSAGQDYSPLHF. DNA for the CDR3: TGCGCCAGCAGCGCGGGACAGGACTATTCACCCCTCCACTTT.

The gene calls are TRBV5-4 and TRBJ2-4; D is undetermined. Trimming removed 5 bases at V and 0 bases at J, with 21 bases between. CDR1 and CDR2 (germline): SGHNT, YYREEE (reference sequence). The CDR3 length is 18 residues. This CDR3 reads CASSYRIDTNLAKNIQYF. The CDR3 DNA reads TGTGCCAGCAGTTACCGTATTGACACCAACTTAGCCAAAAACATTCAGTACTTC.

This clone is a singleton in its sample. The chain links TRBV6-5 to TRBJ2-1; D is possibly TRBD2 (6 bases). Germline V gene lookup returns CDR1 MNHEY and CDR2 SVGAGI. The V and J ends lost 6 bases and 10 bases respectively, with 10 bases between them. There are 11 residues in the CDR3. The CDR3 reads CASSGAGEQFF. The CDR3 DNA sequence: TGTGCCAGCAGCGGAGCGGGCGAGCAGTTCTTC.

The V and J genes are TRBV27 and TRBJ1-6; D is possibly TRBD1 (6 bases). The germline V and J ends were trimmed by 2 bases and 4 bases, with 15 bases remaining between them. The CDR3 consists of 17 residues. Germline CDR1 MNHEY, CDR2 SMNVEV (reference sequence). Here the CDR3 DNA reads TGTGCCAGCAGTTTAGGATCAGGGGTCGAGTATAATTCACCCCTCCACTTT. Translation: CASSLGSGVEYNSPLHF.

The CDR3 nucleotides are TGCAGTGCTAGTATACTAGCGCAGACCCAGTACTTC. Translating gives CSASILAQTQYF. The chain is built from TRBV20-1 and TRBJ2-5, with TRBD2 matching 7 bases. This CDR3 contains 12 residues. Germline-derived CDR1 and CDR2 are DFQATT and SNEGSKA (reference sequence). V trimming: 3 bases; J trimming: 6 bases; junction bases outside the gene matches: 4.